The 31 T cell receptor beta chains below all came from one sample that was sequenced in a study of metastatic and nonmetastatic thyroid tumors. Until they underwent thyroid surgery, no patient had received any treatment. TCRdb re-processed the PCR reads through MiXCR. The sample lists fewer than 40,000 clones; more than 20% were seen once. The sequenced sample consisted of blood. All receptors come from a female donor with papillary thyroid cancer or a benign thyroid nodule (not recorded which). Some clones in this sample may be carry-over from other donors' samples.

The rearrangement links TRBV4-3 to TRBJ2-6; D is ambiguous. V was pared by 0 bases and J by 1 base, with 7 bases between. The germline V gene has CDR1 LGHNA and CDR2 YSLEER. CDR3 size: 16 residues. The CDR3 DNA follows: TGCGCCAGCAGCCAAGATGGGTCGTCTGGGGCCAACGTCCTGACTTTC. The encoded protein is CASSQDGSSGANVLTF.

This clone was picked up many times. This chain uses TRBV28 with TRBJ1-1, with D tentatively TRBD1 (5 bases). Trimming took off 2 bases at V and 0 bases at J, with 10 bases between the two ends. The CDR3 spans 15 residues. Germline V CDR1 and CDR2: MDHEN, SYDVKM. The CDR3 DNA follows: TGTGCCAGCAGTTTAGCAGGGTACATGAACACTGAAGCTTTCTTT. Amino acids: CASSLAGYMNTEAFF. Drawing the rest from reference TRBV28 and TRBJ1-1, the complete variable domain is DVKVTQSSRYLVKRTGEKVFLECVQDMDHENMFWYRQDPGLGLRLIYFSYDVKMKEKGDIPEGYSVSREKKERFSLILESASTNQTSMYLCASSLAGYMNTEAFFGQGTRLTVV.

This clone was observed many times. The chain uses TRBV4-1 and TRBJ2-7; tentatively, D is TRBD2 (5 bases). With 3 bases removed from V and 0 bases from J, the gap between germline ends came to 12 bases. The germline CDR1 and CDR2 sequences are MGHRA and YSYEKL. There are 15 residues in the CDR3. CDR3 DNA: TGCGCCAGCAGCCAGGGAGTTTCTAGCTCCTACGAGCAGTACTTC. Translation: CASSQGVSSSYEQYF.

The V call is TRBV19, the J call TRBJ2-7, with 7 bases matching TRBD2. Looked up from germline, CDR1 is LNHDA and CDR2 is SQIVND (reference sequence). The V gene end was trimmed by 0 bases and the J gene end by 1 base; junction bases not matched to a gene: 6. CDR3 size: 16 residues. CDR3 residues: CASSIDSSGLSYEQYF. The DNA for the CDR3 is TGTGCCAGTAGTATAGATTCTAGCGGACTTTCCTACGAGCAGTACTTC. Full variable domain (rest looked up from reference TRBV19 and TRBJ2-7): DGGITQSPKYLFRKEGQNVTLSCEQNLNHDAMYWYRQDPGQGLRLIYYSQIVNDFQKGDIAEGYSVSREKKESFPLTVTSAQKNPTAFYLCASSIDSSGLSYEQYFGPGTRLTVT.

This clone has a count of ten or more. The rearrangement uses TRBV11-1 and TRBJ2-7; the D gene could be TRBD1 or TRBD2 (7 bases each). CDR3 length: 16 amino acids. With 5 bases removed from V and 1 base from J, the gap between germline ends came to 18 bases. Germline assignment: CDR1 SGHAT and CDR2 FQDESV (reference sequence). The CDR3 sequence: CASSHTTGEGSYEQYF. As DNA, the CDR3 is TGTGCCAGCAGCCATACTACAGGGGAGGGGTCCTACGAGCAGTACTTC.

J is TRBJ2-2 and V is TRBV12-3 or TRBV12-4, with D tentatively TRBD1 (7 bases). This CDR3 is built from 15 residues. Trimming stripped 3 bases from V and 4 bases from J, with 12 bases between. The CDR3 is CASSLRQGGTGELFF. For the CDR3, the DNA is TGTGCCAGCAGTTTGAGGCAGGGGGGCACCGGGGAGCTGTTTTTT.

This clone was detected many times. Given a much more abundant clone one base away, this may be a read error. The chain employs TRBV27 and TRBJ2-5; D is possibly TRBD2 (5 bases). Per germline, CDR1 MNHEY and CDR2 SMNVEV (reference sequence). Trimming removed 5 bases at V and 7 bases at J, with 14 bases between. This CDR3 has 13 amino acids. CDR3 amino acids: CASSDWAEGTQYF. DNA of the CDR3: TGTGCCAGCAGTGATTGGGCAGAGGGGACCCAGTACTTC.

This chain connects TRBV4-3 to TRBJ2-1; D not resolved. The CDR3 is 13 residues long. The germline CDR1 and CDR2 sequences are LGHNA and YSLEER. V lost 1 base and J 7 bases, leaving 8 bases between the germline ends. The CDR3 DNA reads TGCGCCAGCAGCCAAGGGCGTGTAAATGAGCAGTTCTTC. It is translated as CASSQGRVNEQFF.

This clone was seen ten or more times. The chain uses TRBV2 and TRBJ2-4; possible D gene TRBD2, 5 bases. The CDR3 contains 13 residues. Germline lookup yields CDR1 SNHLY and CDR2 FYNNEI. The V end lost 10 bases, the J end lost 10 bases, and 20 bases lay between the germline ends. CDR3 sequence: CATRRTDRDIQYF. The CDR3 DNA reads as TGTGCCACTAGGAGGACCGATAGGGATATTCAGTACTTC.

This clone has only a few counts. V usage is TRBV6-2 or TRBV6-3 and J usage is TRBJ2-6; tentatively, D is TRBD2 (5 bases). This CDR3 has 16 residues. Germline V gene lookup returns CDR1 MNHEY and CDR2 SVGEGT. Trimming took off 3 bases at V and 2 bases at J, with 11 bases between the two ends. The DNA for the CDR3 is TGTGCCAGCAGTTATTGGTCCGGGGCTGGGGCCAACGTCCTGACTTTC. Its protein product is CASSYWSGAGANVLTF.

V is TRBV4-3 and J is TRBJ1-1; TRBD1 is a possible D gene (6 bases). This CDR3 is built from 16 residues. Germline CDR1 is LGHNA and CDR2 is YSLEER. Trimming shortened V by 0 bases and J by 5 bases, and 16 bases separated the two germline ends. The CDR3 sequence: CASSQDWGRGGTEAFF. As DNA, the CDR3 is TGCGCCAGCAGCCAAGATTGGGGGCGGGGAGGGACTGAAGCTTTCTTT.

The V gene is TRBV19, the J gene TRBJ1-1, with TRBD1 matching 9 bases. The germline CDR1 and CDR2 sequences are LNHDA and SQIVND (reference sequence). The CDR3 covers 15 residues. Trimming removed 3 bases from V and 5 bases from J; junction bases left unmatched: 7. The CDR3 DNA sequence: TGTGCCAGTAGTATCCGGACAGGGGCGTCTACTGAAGCTTTCTTT. Translation gives CASSIRTGASTEAFF.

This clone was counted at least ten times. This rearrangement joins TRBV20-1 to TRBJ1-4; the D gene is possibly TRBD1 (5 bases). The CDR3 is 14 residues long. Germline V lookup: CDR1 DFQATT, CDR2 SNEGSKA (reference sequence). V shed 5 bases and J shed 7 bases, with 17 bases lying between them. CDR3 residues: CSARDRRGGEKLFF. Written as DNA, the CDR3 is TGCAGTGCTCGGGACCGTCGGGGGGGTGAAAAACTGTTTTTT.

V usage is TRBV30 and J usage is TRBJ2-1; D uncertain. Germline CDR1 is GTSNPN and CDR2 is SVGIG (reference sequence). V was cut by 0 bases and J by 8 bases, with 11 bases left in between. CDR3 length: 13 residues. The CDR3 loop is CAWSVASVYEQFF. CDR3 DNA sequence: TGTGCCTGGAGTGTTGCCAGCGTCTATGAGCAGTTCTTC. Full variable domain (remainder filled in from reference TRBV30 and TRBJ2-1): SQTIHQWPATLVQPVGSPLSLECTVEGTSNPNLYWYRQAAGRGLQLLFYSVGIGQISSEVPQNLSASRPQDRQFILSSKKLLLSDSGFYLCAWSVASVYEQFFGPGTRLTVL.

This clone was observed many times. This chain uses TRBV5-6 with TRBJ2-1; 10 nucleotides agree with TRBD1. This CDR3 is 15 amino acids long. Germline V gene sequence: CDR1 SGHDT, CDR2 YYEEEE. V shed 4 bases and J 5 bases; nucleotides not matched to a gene: 6. Written as DNA, the CDR3 is TGTGCCAGCAGCCCTCCGGGACAGGGGAACAATGAGCAGTTCTTC. Its protein product is CASSPPGQGNNEQFF. The full variable domain, completed using reference TRBV5-6 and TRBJ2-1, is DAGVTQSPTHLIKTRGQQVTLRCSPKSGHDTVSWYQQALGQGPQFIFQYYEEEERQRGNFPDRFSGHQFPNYSSELNVNALLLGDSALYLCASSPPGQGNNEQFFGPGTRLTVL.

In regard to this clone: A much larger clone differs by one base, so this may be a read error. This chain connects TRBV20-1 to TRBJ2-3; D may match TRBD1 or TRBD2 (5 bases each). CDR1 and CDR2 (germline): DFQATT, SNEGSKA (reference sequence). Deletions cut 3 bases from V and 12 bases from J, with 13 bases between. This CDR3 contains 11 residues. CDR3 region: CSASGASPQYF. CDR3 sequence (DNA): TGCAGTGCTAGCGGGGCTAGTCCCCAGTATTTT.

A few counts support this clone. This sequence joins TRBV12-3 or TRBV12-4 and TRBJ1-2, with 9 bases lining up with TRBD1. V gave up 5 bases and J gave up 6 bases; unmatched junction bases: 7. This CDR3 comprises 14 residues. DNA of the CDR3: TGTGCCAGCAGTCCGTGGGGACAGGGCCATGGCTACACCTTC. It is translated as CASSPWGQGHGYTF.

The V and J genes are TRBV19 and TRBJ2-1; D is ambiguous. Trimming removed 6 bases at V and 7 bases at J, with 10 bases between. Germline CDR1 is LNHDA and CDR2 is SQIVND (reference sequence). The CDR3 is made up of 12 amino acids. The CDR3 region is CASSSSRNEQFF. For the CDR3, the DNA is TGTGCCAGTAGCTCCTCTAGAAATGAGCAGTTCTTC.

This clone appeared many times. V is TRBV12-3 or TRBV12-4 and J is TRBJ1-4, with D perhaps TRBD1 (5 bases). The CDR3 spans 15 residues. The V and J ends lost 2 bases and 2 bases respectively, with 9 bases between them. In DNA, the CDR3 is TGTGCCAGCAGTTTACTTACAGGCACTAATGAAAAACTGTTTTTT. Its translation is CASSLLTGTNEKLFF.

This clone was recorded at least ten times. The chain combines TRBV2 with TRBJ1-1; D possibly corresponds to TRBD1 (5 bases). Deletions cut 5 bases from V and 2 bases from J, with 9 bases between. Germline CDR1 is SNHLY and CDR2 is FYNNEI. This CDR3 spans 13 amino acids. The CDR3, as DNA: TGTGCCAGCAGTTACAGGCCCAACACTGAAGCTTTCTTT. Amino acid sequence: CASSYRPNTEAFF.

This clone was found many times. The chain employs TRBV5-1 and TRBJ2-5; perhaps TRBD2 as D (5 bases). V lost 2 bases to trimming and J lost 2 bases, with 10 bases between them. CDR3 size: 14 residues. The germline gives CDR1 SGHRS, CDR2 YFSETQ. The CDR3 is CASSFYGNQETQYF. DNA for the CDR3: TGCGCCAGCAGCTTTTACGGGAATCAAGAGACCCAGTACTTC.

This clone was found many times. The genes are TRBV19 and TRBJ2-7; D unresolved. The CDR3 consists of 13 residues. Germline values: CDR1 LNHDA, CDR2 SQIVND (reference sequence). V gave up 0 bases and J gave up 6 bases, with 9 bases separating them. The CDR3: CASSIDLGFEQYF. CDR3 nucleotides: TGTGCCAGTAGTATAGATCTTGGGTTCGAGCAGTACTTC.

Notes on this clone: The junction departs from germline at one end; a sequencing error may be responsible. The gene calls are TRBV2 and TRBJ2-1; D perhaps matches TRBD2 (5 bases). This CDR3 region has 15 residues. Per the germline V gene, CDR1 is SNHLY and CDR2 is FYNNEI. The CDR3 nucleotides read TGTACCAGCAGTGCAGCGGATAGTCGTTACAATGAGCAGTTCTTC. This codes for CTSSAADSRYNEQFF.

In its sample, this clone ranks as medium-sized (0.01 to 0.1%). The CDR3 here is CASSRLAGGGSTDTQYF. CDR3 DNA: TGTGCCAGCAGTCGACTAGCGGGAGGAGGCAGCACAGATACGCAGTATTTT. The rearrangement links TRBV6-6 to TRBJ2-3; 13 positions agree with TRBD2. J was trimmed by 0 bases and V by 5 bases; bases with no gene match: 5. Germline V gene sequence: CDR1 MNHNY, CDR2 SVGAGI (reference sequence). The CDR3 has 17 residues.

This clone was detected ten times or more. This chain uses TRBV19 with TRBJ2-2; D remains ambiguous. V shed 7 bases and J shed 2 bases, with 17 bases lying between them. Germline assignment: CDR1 LNHDA and CDR2 SQIVND (reference sequence). The CDR3 covers 16 residues. CDR3 bases: TGTGCCAGTAAACCCGGCTGGACGGCCAACACCGGGGAGCTGTTTTTT. It yields the protein CASKPGWTANTGELFF.

This clone has at least ten counts. The chain has TRBV4-1 and TRBJ2-5; 12 bases are shared with TRBD2. The CDR3 contains 15 residues. CDR1 and CDR2 (germline): MGHRA, YSYEKL. V lost 2 bases to trimming and J lost 5 bases; unmatched junction nucleotides: 3. This CDR3 reads CASSQRLAGVETQYF. The CDR3 DNA follows: TGCGCCAGCAGCCAAAGACTAGCGGGAGTTGAGACCCAGTACTTC.

The table lists this clone with many counts. V is TRBV6-1 and J is TRBJ2-3; 10 bases line up with TRBD2. CDR1 and CDR2 from the germline V gene are MNHNS and SASEGT. V lost 6 bases to trimming and J lost 4 bases; unmatched junction nucleotides: 7. This CDR3 is built from 15 residues. This CDR3 is CASRPSGSNSDTQYF. The CDR3 region has the DNA TGTGCCAGCAGACCTAGCGGGAGCAACTCAGATACGCAGTATTTT.

J is TRBJ2-5 and V is TRBV6-2 or TRBV6-3; D unresolved. Trimming took 2 bases from V and 12 from J, leaving 19 bases between them. From germline, CDR1 is MNHEY and CDR2 SVGEGT. The CDR3 runs 14 residues. CDR3 sequence reads: CASSYGDNVENKYF. The CDR3 coding sequence is TGTGCCAGCAGTTACGGAGATAACGTAGAGAACAAGTACTTC.

Judged by abundance, this clone is medium-sized. V and J are TRBV6-1 and TRBJ2-7, with D possibly TRBD1 on 5 matching bases. The CDR3 is 14 amino acids. The V and J ends lost 6 bases and 4 bases respectively, with 16 bases between them. Germline CDR1 reads MNHNS; CDR2 reads SASEGT. CDR3 sequence reads: CASSLARVGYEQYF. The CDR3 DNA follows: TGTGCCAGCAGCCTCGCCAGGGTTGGGTACGAGCAGTACTTC.

The sample holds many counts of this clone. The J gene is TRBJ1-4, the V gene TRBV5-1; D call uncertain. Germline CDR1 is SGHRS and CDR2 is YFSETQ. Trimming left V 3 bases short and J 8 bases short, with 5 bases between. This CDR3 region has 11 residues. CDR3 residues: CASSSWEKLFF. The CDR3 DNA reads TGCGCCAGCAGCTCTTGGGAAAAACTGTTTTTT. The full variable domain, with the rest looked up from reference TRBV5-1 and TRBJ1-4, is KAGVTQTPRYLIKTRGQQVTLSCSPISGHRSVSWYQQTPGQGLQFLFEYFSETQRNKGNFPGRFSGRQFSNSRSEMNVSTLELGDSALYLCASSSWEKLFFGSGTQLSVL.

The J gene is TRBJ2-7, the V gene TRBV7-2, with 12 bases lining up with TRBD2. Trimming took 5 bases from V and 6 from J; bases not matched to a gene: 8. CDR1 SGHTA and CDR2 FQGNSA come from the germline V gene. The CDR3 loop spans 15 amino acids. CDR3 loop: CASSQRLAGDGEQYF. DNA for the CDR3: TGTGCCAGCAGCCAACGACTAGCGGGAGATGGCGAGCAGTACTTC.